This TCR beta chain came from a study of blood T cell repertoires in COVID-19. Across the whole study: COVID-19 samples from acute and convalescent phases originated in the United States, Italy and Spain. Sample material is recorded as cDNA or gDNA derived from T cells, B-cell-depleted T cells, or PBMCs.

In the study's own analysis: Estimation of nucleated cell counts was performed using reference gene primer amplification. Generated by immunoSEQ multiplex PCR, the TCRdb table keeps only in-frame clones and is missing some. That table gives V, J and clone size, and the DNA gave D and trimming. The top ten hold 8% to 13% of the sample, which has around 160,000 clones, around 81% seen once. The CDR3 is 14 amino acids. The junction had 6 bases not matched to a gene; V was cut back by 5 bases and J by 10 bases. CDR1 and CDR2 from the germline V gene are KGHSH and LQKENI. The sample was peripheral blood. This TCR derives from a man aged 55 to 70 with active or convalescent COVID-19. The gene calls are TRBV18 and TRBJ1-6, with TRBD1 matching over 9 bases. The CDR3 loop is CASSAGTGNSPLHF. The CDR3 bases are TGTGCCAGCTCAGCCGGGACAGGGAACTCACCCCTCCACTTT.